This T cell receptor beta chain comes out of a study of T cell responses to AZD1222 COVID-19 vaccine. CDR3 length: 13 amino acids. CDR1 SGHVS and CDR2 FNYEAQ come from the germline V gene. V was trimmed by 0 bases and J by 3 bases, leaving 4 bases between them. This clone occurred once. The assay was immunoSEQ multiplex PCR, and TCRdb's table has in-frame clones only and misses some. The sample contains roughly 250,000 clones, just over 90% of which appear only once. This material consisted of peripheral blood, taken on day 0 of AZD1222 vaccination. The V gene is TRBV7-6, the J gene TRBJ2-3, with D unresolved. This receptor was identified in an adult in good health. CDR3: CASSLAPTDTQYF. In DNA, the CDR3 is TGTGCCAGCAGCTTAGCGCCGACAGATACGCAGTATTTT. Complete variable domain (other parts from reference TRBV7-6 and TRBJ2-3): GAGVSQSPRYKVTKRGQDVALRCDPISGHVSLYWYRQALGQGPEFLTYFNYEAQQDKSGLPNDRFSAERPEGSISTLTIQRTEQRDSAMYRCASSLAPTDTQYFGPGTRLTVL.